This is a list of T cell receptor beta chains from one sample in a study of blood T cell repertoires in COVID-19. TCRdb's copy holds only in-frame clones and misses some; the assay was immunoSEQ multiplex PCR. The repertoire holds 370,000 or so clones, 81% seen once, with 0.85% to 1.2% in the top ten. The sample taken for sequencing was peripheral blood. These TCRs come from a human donor with acute or convalescent COVID-19. The donor label of this sample is uncertain. Both conserved end residues are part of each CDR3. Fields, in order: J gene, clone size, D gene, V gene, CDR3 protein, CDR3 DNA. A D gene is named only where the DNA matches it firmly. The size field is filled for only some rows; it gives once, few, many or a size class.

>TRBJ1-5|.|TRBD1|TRBV18
CASSPRGTGGNNQPQHF
TGTGCCAGCTCACCCCGGGGGACAGGGGGGAATAATCAGCCCCAGCATTTT
>TRBJ1-6|few|TRBD1|TRBV7-9
CASSRAGGGSYNSPLHF
TGTGCCAGCAGTAGAGCAGGGGGCGGGTCCTATAATTCACCCCTCCACTTT
>TRBJ2-5|.|TRBD2|TRBV11-2
CASSQITGTSRETQYF
TGTGCCAGCAGCCAGATTACCGGGACTAGCCGGGAGACCCAGTACTTC
>TRBJ1-5|.|.|TRBV19
CASRGRTDSNQPQHF
TGTGCCAGTAGGGGAAGGACAGATAGCAATCAGCCCCAGCATTTT
>TRBJ2-3|.|TRBD2|TRBV6-5
CASSYRLAVTDTQYF
TGTGCCAGCAGTTACCGGCTAGCGGTCACAGATACGCAGTATTTT
>TRBJ2-1|.|.|TRBV19
CASRAEWGGEQFF
TGTGCCAGTAGGGCCGAGTGGGGCGGAGAGCAGTTCTTC
>TRBJ2-2|.|TRBD1|TRBV5-4
CASSLAGTGATGELFF
TGTGCCAGCAGCTTGGCCGGGACAGGGGCCACCGGGGAGCTGTTTTTT
>TRBJ2-3|.|TRBD2|TRBV5-1
CASGRGGFPDTQYF
TGCGCCAGCGGGCGGGGGGGCTTTCCAGATACGCAGTATTTT
>TRBJ1-2|.|TRBD1|TRBV6-5
CASKAAGTGTYGYTF
TGTGCCAGCAAGGCCGCCGGGACAGGGACCTATGGCTACACCTTC
>TRBJ2-3|.|TRBD2|TRBV19
CASSLRRLAVDTQYF
TGTGCCAGTAGCCTACGTCGACTAGCCGTAGATACGCAGTATTTT
>TRBJ1-1|.|.|TRBV15
CATSSYRGSYTEAFF
TGTGCCACCAGCAGCTATCGAGGGTCCTACACTGAAGCTTTCTTT
>TRBJ2-2|once|.|TRBV11-2
CASTSNGASSMGTGELFF
TGTGCCAGCACCTCAAACGGTGCTAGTTCTATGGGCACCGGGGAGCTGTTTTTT
>TRBJ2-2|.|.|TRBV12-1
CASSFDRQGVSSGLNTGELFF
TGTGCCAGCAGCTTTGATAGACAGGGGGTTTCTAGCGGGCTGAACACCGGGGAGCTGTTTTTT
>TRBJ2-2|.|.|TRBV4-1
CASSARTVAGELFF
TGCGCCAGCAGCGCCCGGACTGTGGCCGGGGAGCTGTTTTTT
>TRBJ2-7|.|TRBD2|TRBV7-6
CASSLRGTSGGSYEQYF
TGTGCCAGCAGCTTAAGGGGGACTAGCGGGGGATCCTACGAGCAGTACTTC
>TRBJ2-3|.|.|TRBV11-2
CASSDNRYATAGDTQYF
TGTGCCAGCAGCGACAACAGGTACGCTACCGCCGGAGATACGCAGTATTTT
>TRBJ1-6|.|.|TRBV6-6
CASSYSPRTNNSPLHF
TGTGCCAGCAGTTACTCCCCCCGGACAAATAATTCACCCCTCCACTTT
>TRBJ2-1|.|TRBD2|TRBV6-5
CASSYGRGGFEQFF
TGTGCCAGCAGTTACGGGCGGGGGGGCTTTGAGCAGTTCTTC
>TRBJ2-1|.|TRBD2|TRBV3-1/TRBV3-2
CASSLWTSGLIRNEQFF
TGTGCCAGCAGCCTCTGGACTAGCGGGTTAATCCGCAATGAGCAGTTCTTC
>TRBJ2-7|.|TRBD2|TRBV27
CASRLIGGGHEQYF
TGTGCCAGCAGATTAATAGGCGGGGGGCACGAGCAGTACTTC
>TRBJ2-1|.|TRBD2|TRBV6-2/TRBV6-3
CASSFAGTSGNEQFF
TGTGCCAGCAGCTTCGCCGGGACTAGCGGCAATGAGCAGTTCTTC
>TRBJ1-6|.|TRBD1|TRBV3-1/TRBV3-2
CASSQGQGNSPLHF
TGTGCCAGCAGCCAGGGACAGGGGAATTCACCCCTCCACTTT
>TRBJ1-2|.|.|TRBV5-1
CASSPWEAEEGYGYTF
TGCGCCAGCAGCCCTTGGGAGGCCGAGGAGGGCTATGGCTACACCTTC
>TRBJ2-1|few|TRBD2|TRBV7-8
CASSSGLDDNEQFF
TGTGCCAGCAGCTCGGGACTAGACGACAATGAGCAGTTCTTC
>TRBJ1-2|.|.|TRBV30
CAWTHSYGYTF
TGTGCCTGGACTCACAGCTATGGCTACACCTTC
>TRBJ2-7|.|.|TRBV6-5
CASSRRQSRTYEQYF
TGTGCCAGCAGCCGACGACAGTCCCGAACCTACGAGCAGTACTTC
>TRBJ2-7|once|.|TRBV5-1
CASSSPPHGRNLGEQYF
TGCGCCAGCAGCTCACCCCCCCATGGCAGGAACCTGGGCGAGCAGTACTTC
>TRBJ1-4|.|TRBD1|TRBV15
CATSRLYARDRAEKLFF
TGTGCCACCAGCAGACTGTACGCAAGGGACAGGGCTGAAAAACTGTTTTTT
>TRBJ1-1|.|.|TRBV2
CASRATETHEAFF
TGTGCCAGCAGGGCCACAGAGACCCATGAAGCTTTCTTT
>TRBJ2-6|.|.|TRBV5-4
CASSPGHQNSGANVLTF
TGTGCCAGCAGCCCGGGACATCAAAACTCTGGGGCCAACGTCCTGACTTTC
>TRBJ2-4|.|.|TRBV27
CASSLSITPGENIQYF
TGTGCCAGCAGTTTATCGATTACACCCGGGGAAAACATTCAGTACTTC
>TRBJ1-4|.|.|TRBV2
CASRGSATNEKLFF
TGTGCCAGCAGGGGGAGTGCAACTAATGAAAAACTGTTTTTT
>TRBJ1-5|.|.|TRBV2
CASSPTGRSQPQHF
TGTGCCAGCAGCCCGACAGGACGTAGTCAGCCCCAGCATTTT
>TRBJ2-5|.|TRBD1|TRBV7-9
CASSLAGHRGGQETQYF
TGTGCCAGCAGCTTAGCTGGGCACAGGGGTGGTCAAGAGACCCAGTACTTC
>TRBJ2-5|.|.|TRBV10-1
CASTRGLGETQYF
TGCGCCAGCACCAGGGGCCTTGGGGAGACCCAGTACTTC
>TRBJ1-6|.|TRBD1|TRBV18
CASSPRGDRFNSPLHF
TGTGCCAGCTCACCACGGGGGGACAGATTTAATTCACCCCTCCACTTT
>TRBJ2-3|.|.|TRBV4-1
CASSQDRGRGPKDTQYF
TGCGCCAGCAGCCAAGATCGGGGCAGGGGACCTAAAGATACGCAGTATTTT
>TRBJ1-5|few|TRBD1|TRBV7-2
CASSPGGTGGQPQHF
TGTGCCAGCAGCCCGGGGGGGACAGGGGGTCAGCCCCAGCATTTT
>TRBJ2-7|.|TRBD1|TRBV28
CASSKGTGSREQYF
TGTGCCAGCAGTAAAGGGACAGGATCCCGGGAGCAGTACTTC
>TRBJ2-3|few|TRBD2|TRBV6-4
CASSESGGAADTQYF
TGTGCCAGCAGTGAGAGCGGGGGGGCCGCAGATACGCAGTATTTT
>TRBJ2-3|once|TRBD2|TRBV6-5
CASGGLAGYTDTQYF
TGTGCCAGCGGGGGACTAGCGGGGTACACAGATACGCAGTATTTT
>TRBJ1-4|.|.|TRBV7-9
CASSLAPGRGEEKLFF
TGTGCCAGCAGCTTAGCGCCGGGGAGGGGAGAAGAAAAACTGTTTTTT
>TRBJ2-1|.|TRBD2|TRBV24-1
CATVPGGPCYNEQFF
TGTGCCACCGTACCGGGAGGGCCTTGTTACAATGAGCAGTTCTTC
>TRBJ1-1|.|TRBD1|TRBV28
CASSPGQGGVTEAFF
TGTGCCAGCAGCCCTGGACAGGGAGGGGTTACTGAAGCTTTCTTT
>TRBJ2-2|.|TRBD1|TRBV19
CASSRTGYPNTGELFF
TGTGCCAGTAGTAGGACAGGGTATCCGAACACCGGGGAGCTGTTTTTT
>TRBJ2-1|.|.|TRBV5-5
CASSLLSGSDNEQFF
TGTGCCAGCAGCCTATTAAGCGGGTCAGACAATGAGCAGTTCTTC
>TRBJ2-3|.|TRBD1|TRBV11-1
CASSSPGQGTPDTQYF
TGTGCCAGCAGCTCACCGGGACAGGGGACTCCAGATACGCAGTATTTT
>TRBJ1-4|once|.|TRBV27
CASKISPRGNEKLFF
TGTGCCAGCAAAATCTCCCCACGGGGTAATGAAAAACTGTTTTTT
>TRBJ1-5|.|.|TRBV12-3/TRBV12-4
CASSSEGDQPQHF
TGTGCCAGCAGTTCGGAGGGAGATCAGCCCCAGCATTTT
>TRBJ1-6|.|.|TRBV28
CASSPSRGYNSPLHF
TGTGCCAGCAGTCCCAGCCGGGGTTATAATTCACCCCTCCACTTT